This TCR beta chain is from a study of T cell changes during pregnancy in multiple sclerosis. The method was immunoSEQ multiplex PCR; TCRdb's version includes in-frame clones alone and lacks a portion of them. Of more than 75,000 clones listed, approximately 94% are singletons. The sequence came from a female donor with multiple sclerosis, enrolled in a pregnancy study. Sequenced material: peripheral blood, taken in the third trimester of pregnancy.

CDR3 coding DNA: TGCGCCAGCAGCTTTACAAGCGGGGACACAGATACGCAGTATTTT. Its protein is CASSFTSGDTDTQYF. J is TRBJ2-3 and V is TRBV5-1; 7 bases align to TRBD2. CDR1 and CDR2 from the germline V gene are SGHRS and YFSETQ. Trimming removed 2 bases from V and 2 bases from J; junction bases left unmatched: 5. The CDR3 runs to 15 residues.